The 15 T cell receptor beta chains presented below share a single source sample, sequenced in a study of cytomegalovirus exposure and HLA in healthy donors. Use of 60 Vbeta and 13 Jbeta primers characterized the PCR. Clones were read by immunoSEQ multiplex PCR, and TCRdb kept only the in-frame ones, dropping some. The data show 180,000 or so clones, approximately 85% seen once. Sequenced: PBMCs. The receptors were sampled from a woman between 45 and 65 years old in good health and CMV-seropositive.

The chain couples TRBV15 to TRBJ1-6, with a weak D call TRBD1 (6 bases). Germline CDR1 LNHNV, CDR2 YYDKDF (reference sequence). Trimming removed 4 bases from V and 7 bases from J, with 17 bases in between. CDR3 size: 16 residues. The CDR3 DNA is TGTGCCACCAGCACCGGCGTGGGGGCGGGCAATTCACCCCTCCACTTT. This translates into CATSTGVGAGNSPLHF.

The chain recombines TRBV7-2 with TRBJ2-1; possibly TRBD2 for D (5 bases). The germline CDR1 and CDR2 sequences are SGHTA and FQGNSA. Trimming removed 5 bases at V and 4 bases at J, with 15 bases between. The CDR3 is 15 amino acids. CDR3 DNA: TGTGCCAGCAGCCGTGATAGCGAGGTATACAATGAGCAGTTCTTC. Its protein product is CASSRDSEVYNEQFF.

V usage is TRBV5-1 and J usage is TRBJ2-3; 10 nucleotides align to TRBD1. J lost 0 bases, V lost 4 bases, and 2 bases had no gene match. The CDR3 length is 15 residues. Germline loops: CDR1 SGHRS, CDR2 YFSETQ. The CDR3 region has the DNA TGCGCCAGCAGCATGGGACAGGGGAGCACAGATACGCAGTATTTT. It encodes CASSMGQGSTDTQYF.

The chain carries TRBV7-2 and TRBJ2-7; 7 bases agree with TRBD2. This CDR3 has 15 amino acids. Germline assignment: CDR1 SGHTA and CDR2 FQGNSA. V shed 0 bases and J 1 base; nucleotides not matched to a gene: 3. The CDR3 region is CASSLASGVSYEQYF. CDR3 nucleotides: TGTGCCAGCAGCTTAGCCAGCGGGGTATCCTACGAGCAGTACTTC.

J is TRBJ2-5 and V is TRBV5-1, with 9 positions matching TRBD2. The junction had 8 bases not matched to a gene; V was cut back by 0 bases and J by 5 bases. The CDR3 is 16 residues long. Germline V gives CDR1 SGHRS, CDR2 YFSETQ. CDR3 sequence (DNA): TGCGCCAGCAGCTTGGGGGTAGCGGGAGTTGCGGAGACCCAGTACTTC. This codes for CASSLGVAGVAETQYF.

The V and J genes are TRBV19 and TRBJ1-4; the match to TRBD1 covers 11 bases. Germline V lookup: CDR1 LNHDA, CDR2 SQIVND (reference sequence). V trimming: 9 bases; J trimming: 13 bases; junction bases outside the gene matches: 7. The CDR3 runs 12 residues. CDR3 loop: CASRTGGRRLFF. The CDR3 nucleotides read TGTGCCAGCCGGACAGGGGGCCGTAGACTGTTTTTT.

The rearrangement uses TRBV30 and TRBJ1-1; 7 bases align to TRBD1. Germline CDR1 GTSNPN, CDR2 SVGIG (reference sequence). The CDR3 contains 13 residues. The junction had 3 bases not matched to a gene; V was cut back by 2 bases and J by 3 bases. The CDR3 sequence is CAWSRQGYTEAFF. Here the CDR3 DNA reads TGTGCCTGGAGTAGACAGGGTTACACTGAAGCTTTCTTT.

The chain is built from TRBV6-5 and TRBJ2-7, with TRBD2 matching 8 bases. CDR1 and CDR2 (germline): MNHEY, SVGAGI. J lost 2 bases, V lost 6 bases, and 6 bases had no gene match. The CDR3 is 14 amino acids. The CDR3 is CASSYLAGTYEQYF. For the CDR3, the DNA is TGTGCCAGCAGCTACCTAGCGGGTACCTACGAGCAGTACTTC.

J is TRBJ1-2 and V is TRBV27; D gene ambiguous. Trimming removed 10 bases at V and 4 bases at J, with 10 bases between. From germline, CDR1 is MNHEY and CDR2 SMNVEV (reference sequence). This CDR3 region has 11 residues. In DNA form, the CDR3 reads TGTGCCAACAGCGCTACCTATGGCTACACCTTC. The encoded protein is CANSATYGYTF.

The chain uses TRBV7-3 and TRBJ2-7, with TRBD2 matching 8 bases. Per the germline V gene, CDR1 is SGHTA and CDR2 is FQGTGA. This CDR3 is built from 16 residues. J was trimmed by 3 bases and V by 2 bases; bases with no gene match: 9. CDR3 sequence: CASSLSGTSFLYEQYF. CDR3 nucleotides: TGTGCCAGCAGCTTATCCGGGACTAGTTTTCTCTACGAGCAGTACTTC. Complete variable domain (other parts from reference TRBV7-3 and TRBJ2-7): GAGVSQTPSNKVTEKGKYVELRCDPISGHTALYWYRQSLGQGPEFLIYFQGTGAADDSGLPNDRFFAVRPEGSVSTLKIQRTERGDSAVYLCASSLSGTSFLYEQYFGPGTRLTVT.

The CDR3 DNA is TGTGCCAGCAGTTTATCCCCCCTAGCGGGTTATGAGCAGTTCTTC. It specifies CASSLSPLAGYEQFF. The gene calls are TRBV28 and TRBJ2-1; 8 bases align to TRBD2. This CDR3 region has 15 residues. J was trimmed by 8 bases and V by 1 base; bases with no gene match: 7. Looked up from germline, CDR1 is MDHEN and CDR2 is SYDVKM.

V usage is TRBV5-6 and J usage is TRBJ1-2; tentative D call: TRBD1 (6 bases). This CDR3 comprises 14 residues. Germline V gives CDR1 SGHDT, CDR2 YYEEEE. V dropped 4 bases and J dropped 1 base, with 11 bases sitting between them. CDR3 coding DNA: TGTGCCAGCAGCGCTCAGGGGTATAACTATGGCTACACCTTC. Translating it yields CASSAQGYNYGYTF.

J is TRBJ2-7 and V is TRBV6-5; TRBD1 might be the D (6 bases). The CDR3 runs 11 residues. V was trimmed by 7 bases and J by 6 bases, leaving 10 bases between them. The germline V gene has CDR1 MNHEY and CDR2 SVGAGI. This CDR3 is CASNQGREQYF. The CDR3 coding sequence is TGTGCCAGCAACCAGGGGCGCGAGCAGTACTTC.

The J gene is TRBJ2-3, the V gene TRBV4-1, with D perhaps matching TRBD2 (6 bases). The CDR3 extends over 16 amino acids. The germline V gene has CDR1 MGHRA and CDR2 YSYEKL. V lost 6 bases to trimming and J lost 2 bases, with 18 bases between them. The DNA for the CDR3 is TGCGCCAGCAGTCAACGACCTAGCGCTAACACAGATACGCAGTATTTT. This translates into CASSQRPSANTDTQYF.

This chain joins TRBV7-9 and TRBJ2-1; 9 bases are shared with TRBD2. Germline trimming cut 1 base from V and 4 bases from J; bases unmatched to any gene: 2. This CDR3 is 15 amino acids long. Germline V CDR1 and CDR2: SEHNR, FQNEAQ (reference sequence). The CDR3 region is CASSLGTSGYNEQFF. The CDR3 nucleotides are TGTGCCAGCAGCTTAGGTACTAGCGGGTACAATGAGCAGTTCTTC.